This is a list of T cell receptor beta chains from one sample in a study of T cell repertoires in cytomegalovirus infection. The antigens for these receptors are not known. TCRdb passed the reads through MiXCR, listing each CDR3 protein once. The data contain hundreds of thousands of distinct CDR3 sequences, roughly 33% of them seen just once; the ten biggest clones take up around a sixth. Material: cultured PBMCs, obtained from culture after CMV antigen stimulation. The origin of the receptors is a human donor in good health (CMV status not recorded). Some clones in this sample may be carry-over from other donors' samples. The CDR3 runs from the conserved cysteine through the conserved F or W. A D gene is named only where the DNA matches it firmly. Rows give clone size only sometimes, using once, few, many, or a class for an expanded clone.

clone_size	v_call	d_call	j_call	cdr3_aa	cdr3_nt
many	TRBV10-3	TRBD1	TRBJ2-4	CAISEEDRGPNIQYF	TGTGCCATCAGTGAGGAGGACAGGGGGCCAAACATTCAGTACTTC
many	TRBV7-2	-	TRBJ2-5	CASSPEMDETQYF	TGTGCCAGCAGTCCCGAAATGGACGAGACCCAGTACTTC
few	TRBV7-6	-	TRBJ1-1	CASSPGEGRTEAFF	TGTGCCAGCAGCCCAGGGGAGGGAAGGACTGAAGCTTTCTTT
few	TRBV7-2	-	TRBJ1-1	CASSSVVAPPMNTEAFF	TGTGCCAGCAGCTCTGTTGTGGCACCCCCCATGAACACTGAAGCTTTCTTT
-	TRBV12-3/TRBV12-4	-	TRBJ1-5	CASSAFTYSNQPQHF	TGTGCCAGCAGTGCCTTTACATATAGCAATCAGCCCCAGCATTTT
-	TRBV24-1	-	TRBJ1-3	CAPGGHSGNTIYF	TGTGCCCCCGGGGGGCACTCCGGAAACACCATATATTTT
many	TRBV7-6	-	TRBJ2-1	CASSLRTGVDEQFF	TGTGCCAGCAGCTTAAGGACTGGGGTCGATGAGCAGTTCTTC
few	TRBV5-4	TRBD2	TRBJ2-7	CASSLLAGEGEQYF	TGTGCCAGCAGCCTTTTAGCGGGAGAGGGCGAGCAGTACTTC
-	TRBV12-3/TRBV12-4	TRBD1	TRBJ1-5	CASSTGADNQPQHF	TGTGCCAGCAGTACAGGGGCGGACAATCAGCCCCAGCATTTT
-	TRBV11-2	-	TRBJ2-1	CASSLGASVGDEQFF	TGTGCCAGCAGCTTAGGGGCTAGCGTTGGAGATGAGCAGTTCTTC
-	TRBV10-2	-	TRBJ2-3	CASSETSRSTDTQYF	TGCGCCAGCAGTGAGACTAGTCGGAGCACAGATACGCAGTATTTT
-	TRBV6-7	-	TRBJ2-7	CASSYSRQSEQYF	TGTGCCAGCAGTTACTCGCGTCAGAGCGAGCAGTACTTC
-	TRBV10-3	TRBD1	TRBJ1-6	CAISLDRGANSPLHF	TGTGCCATCAGTTTGGACAGGGGGGCCAATTCACCCCTCCACTTT
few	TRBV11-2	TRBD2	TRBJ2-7	CASSSVRRTSQDFYEQYF	TGTGCCAGCAGCTCAGTGCGACGGACTAGCCAAGACTTCTACGAGCAGTACTTC
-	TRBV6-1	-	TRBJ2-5	CASSEGRGETQYF	TGTGCCAGCAGTGAAGGCAGGGGAGAGACCCAGTACTTC
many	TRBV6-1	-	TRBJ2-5	CASSPISFQETQYF	TGTGCCAGCAGCCCGATATCATTTCAAGAGACCCAGTACTTC
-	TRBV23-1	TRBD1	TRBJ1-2	CAQGDGYTF	TGCGCCCAGGGGGATGGCTACACCTTC
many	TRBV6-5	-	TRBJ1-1	CASSYWLGGLNTEAFF	TGTGCCAGCAGTTACTGGCTCGGGGGGTTGAACACTGAAGCTTTCTTT
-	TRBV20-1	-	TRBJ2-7	CSARRALSVPPYEQYF	TGCAGTGCTAGAAGGGCCTTATCCGTCCCTCCCTACGAGCAGTACTTC
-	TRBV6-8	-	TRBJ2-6	CASSSPPANVLTF	TGTGCCAGCAGTTCCCCCCCGGCCAACGTCCTGACTTTC
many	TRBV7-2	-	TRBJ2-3	CASSLVAALLTDTQYF	TGTGCCAGCAGCTTAGTGGCAGCCTTGTTGACAGATACGCAGTATTTT
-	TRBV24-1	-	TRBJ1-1	CATSDEVQGAFF	TGTGCCACCAGTGATGAGGTACAAGGAGCTTTCTTT
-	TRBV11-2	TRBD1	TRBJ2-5	CASSLGTAKYQETQYF	TGTGCCAGCAGCCTCGGGACAGCCAAGTACCAAGAGACCCAGTACTTC
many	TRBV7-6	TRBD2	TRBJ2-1	CASSSSPTSGYYNEQFF	TGTGCCAGCAGCTCAAGCCCTACTAGCGGTTACTACAATGAGCAGTTCTTC
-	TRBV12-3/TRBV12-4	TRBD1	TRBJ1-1	CASSYRGVLWWEAFF	TGTGCCAGCAGCTACAGGGGGGTCCTTTGGTGGGAAGCTTTCTTT
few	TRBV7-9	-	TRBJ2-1	CASNRVGGTDNEQFF	TGTGCCAGCAACCGGGTGGGGGGTACGGACAATGAGCAGTTCTTC
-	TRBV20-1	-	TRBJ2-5	CSARTGPQETQYF	TGCAGTGCTCGAACAGGGCCCCAAGAGACCCAGTACTTC
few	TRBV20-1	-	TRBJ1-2	CSARDRLGANYGYTF	TGCAGTGCTAGAGATAGACTCGGGGCCAACTATGGCTACACCTTC
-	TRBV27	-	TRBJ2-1	CASSFSTQTYNEQFF	TGTGCCAGCAGTTTTTCTACTCAAACCTACAATGAGCAGTTCTTC
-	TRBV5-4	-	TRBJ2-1	CASNYIPGHHNEQFF	TGTGCCAGCAACTACATCCCGGGACATCACAATGAGCAGTTCTTC
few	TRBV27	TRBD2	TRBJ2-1	CASTTPLALGNEQFF	TGTGCCAGCACCACCCCACTAGCGCTAGGGAATGAGCAGTTCTTC
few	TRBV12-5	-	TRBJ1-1	CASGSTLGNTEAFF	TGTGCTAGTGGTTCCACCCTAGGGAACACTGAAGCTTTCTTT
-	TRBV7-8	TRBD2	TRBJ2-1	CASSLAFRSSGRAYEQFF	TGTGCCAGCAGCTTAGCGTTCCGTTCGAGCGGGAGGGCGTATGAGCAGTTCTTC
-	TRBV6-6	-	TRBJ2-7	CASSPRGVGPYEQYF	TGTGCCAGCAGCCCGAGAGGTGTGGGGCCCTACGAGCAGTACTTC
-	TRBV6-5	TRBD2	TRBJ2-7	CASTQGPGGATYEQYF	TGTGCCAGCACACAAGGGCCGGGAGGGGCGACCTACGAGCAGTACTTC
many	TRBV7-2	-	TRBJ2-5	CASSQRWSFGAQYF	TGTGCCAGCAGCCAAAGGTGGTCCTTCGGGGCCCAGTACTTC
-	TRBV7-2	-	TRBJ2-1	CASRVRAGKTQFF	TGTGCCAGCAGAGTTAGGGCGGGGAAGACGCAGTTCTTC
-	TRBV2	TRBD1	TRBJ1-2	CASNRDSNYGYTF	TGTGCCAGCAACCGGGACAGTAACTATGGCTACACCTTC
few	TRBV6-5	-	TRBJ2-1	CASSSTTNSLQFF	TGTGCCAGCAGTTCCACGACTAATTCTTTGCAGTTCTTC
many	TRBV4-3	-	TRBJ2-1	CASSQDVSDFYNEQFF	TGCGCCAGCAGCCAAGACGTCTCGGATTTCTACAATGAGCAGTTCTTC
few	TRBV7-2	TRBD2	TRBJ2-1	CASSPQGLAYEDEQFF	TGTGCCAGCAGCCCCCAGGGACTAGCGTATGAGGATGAGCAGTTCTTC
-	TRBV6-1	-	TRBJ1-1	CASRGVVNTEAFF	TGTGCCAGCCGGGGTGTCGTGAACACTGAAGCTTTCTTT
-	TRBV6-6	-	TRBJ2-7	CASRGGELGVYEQYF	TGTGCCAGCAGGGGAGGAGAGTTAGGAGTCTACGAGCAGTACTTC
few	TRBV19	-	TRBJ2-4	CASSSWAKNIQYF	TGTGCCAGCTCATCATGGGCCAAAAACATTCAGTACTTC
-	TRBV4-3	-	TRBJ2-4	CASSQDRGWAKNIQYF	TGCGCCAGCAGCCAAGATAGGGGTTGGGCCAAAAACATTCAGTACTTC
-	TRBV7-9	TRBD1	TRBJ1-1	CASRNRGNTEAFF	TGTGCCAGCAGGAACAGGGGGAACACTGAAGCTTTCTTT